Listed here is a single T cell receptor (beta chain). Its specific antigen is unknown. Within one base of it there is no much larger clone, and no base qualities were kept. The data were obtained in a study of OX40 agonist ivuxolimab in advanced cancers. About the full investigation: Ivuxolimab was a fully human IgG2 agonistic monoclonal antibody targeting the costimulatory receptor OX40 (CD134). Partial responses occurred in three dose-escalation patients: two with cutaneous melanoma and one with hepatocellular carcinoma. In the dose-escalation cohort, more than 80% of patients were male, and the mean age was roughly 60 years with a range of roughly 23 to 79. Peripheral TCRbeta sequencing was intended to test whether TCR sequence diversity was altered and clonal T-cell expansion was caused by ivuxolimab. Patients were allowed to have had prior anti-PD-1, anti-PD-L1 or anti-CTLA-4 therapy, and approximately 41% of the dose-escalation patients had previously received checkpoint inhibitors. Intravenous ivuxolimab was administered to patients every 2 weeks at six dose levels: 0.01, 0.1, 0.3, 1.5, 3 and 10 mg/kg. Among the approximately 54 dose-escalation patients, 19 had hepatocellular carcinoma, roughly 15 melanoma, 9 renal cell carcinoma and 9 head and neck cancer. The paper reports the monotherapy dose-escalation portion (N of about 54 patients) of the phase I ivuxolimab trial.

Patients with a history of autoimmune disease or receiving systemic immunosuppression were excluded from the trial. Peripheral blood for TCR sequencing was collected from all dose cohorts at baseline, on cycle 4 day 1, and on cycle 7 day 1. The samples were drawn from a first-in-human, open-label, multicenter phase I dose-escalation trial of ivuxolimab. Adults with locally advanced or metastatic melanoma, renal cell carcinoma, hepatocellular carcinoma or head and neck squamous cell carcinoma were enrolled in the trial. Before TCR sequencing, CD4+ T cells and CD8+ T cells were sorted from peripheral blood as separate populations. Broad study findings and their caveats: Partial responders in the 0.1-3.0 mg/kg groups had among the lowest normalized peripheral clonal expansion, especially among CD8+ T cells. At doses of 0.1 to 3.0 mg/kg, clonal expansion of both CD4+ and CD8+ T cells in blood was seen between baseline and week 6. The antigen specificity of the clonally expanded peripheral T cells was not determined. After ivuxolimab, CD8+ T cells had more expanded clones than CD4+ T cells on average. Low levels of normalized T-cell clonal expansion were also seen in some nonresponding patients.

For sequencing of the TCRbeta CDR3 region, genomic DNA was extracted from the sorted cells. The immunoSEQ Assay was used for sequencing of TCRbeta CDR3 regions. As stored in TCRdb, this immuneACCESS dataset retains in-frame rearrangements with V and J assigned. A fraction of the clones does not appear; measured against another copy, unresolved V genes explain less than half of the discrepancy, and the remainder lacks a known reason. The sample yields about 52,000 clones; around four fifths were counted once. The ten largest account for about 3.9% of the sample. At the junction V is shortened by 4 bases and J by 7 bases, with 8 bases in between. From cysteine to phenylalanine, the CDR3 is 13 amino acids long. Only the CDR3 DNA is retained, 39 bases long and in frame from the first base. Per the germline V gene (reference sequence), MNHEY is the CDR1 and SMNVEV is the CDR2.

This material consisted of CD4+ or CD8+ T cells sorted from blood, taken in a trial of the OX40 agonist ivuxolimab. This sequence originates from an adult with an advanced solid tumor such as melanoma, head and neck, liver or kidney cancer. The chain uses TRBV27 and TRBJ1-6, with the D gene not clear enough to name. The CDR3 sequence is CASSYSRNSPLHF. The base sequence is TGTGCCAGCAGTTATAGCAGGAATTCACCCCTCCACTTT.